Listed below are T cell receptor beta chains from one sample, sequenced in a study of blood T cell repertoires in COVID-19. The repertoire was sequenced with immunoSEQ multiplex PCR; TCRdb's copy has only in-frame clones and lacks some. Here the sample spans about 290,000 clones, around four fifths being singletons. The specimen was peripheral blood. These receptors originate from a woman between 50 and 59 years old with active or convalescent COVID-19. The CDR3 runs from the conserved cysteine through the conserved F or W. The D gene is left open where the match is weak. Clone size is given for some rows only: seen once, a few or many times, or a class if the clone is expanded.

j_call: TRBJ2-5
v_call: TRBV3-1/TRBV3-2
clone_size: NA
d_call: TRBD2
cdr3_nt: TGTGCCAGCAGCCAGACTAGCGGGAGGAACTTAGGGCAAGAGACCCAGTACTTC
cdr3_aa: CASSQTSGRNLGQETQYF

j_call: TRBJ1-6
v_call: TRBV18
clone_size: once
d_call: TRBD1
cdr3_nt: TGTGCCAGCTCACTCGGACAGGGGGGAAGCTCCTATAATTCACCCCTCCACTTT
cdr3_aa: CASSLGQGGSSYNSPLHF

j_call: TRBJ1-3
v_call: TRBV27
clone_size: NA
d_call: NA
cdr3_nt: TGTGCCAGCAGTCCCCACCTAGACAGAAACTCTGGAAACACCATATATTTT
cdr3_aa: CASSPHLDRNSGNTIYF

j_call: TRBJ1-1
v_call: TRBV18
clone_size: NA
d_call: NA
cdr3_nt: TGTGCCAGCTCACTAGGACAGACCGGCACTGAAGCTTTCTTT
cdr3_aa: CASSLGQTGTEAFF

j_call: TRBJ2-3
v_call: TRBV5-5
clone_size: few
d_call: NA
cdr3_nt: TGTGCCAGCAGCTTGGTGGGACAAGGGCCAGATACGCAGTATTTT
cdr3_aa: CASSLVGQGPDTQYF

j_call: TRBJ2-2
v_call: TRBV19
clone_size: NA
d_call: TRBD2
cdr3_nt: TGTGCCAGTAGAAAAGCGGGATTATCAAACACCGGGGAGCTGTTTTTT
cdr3_aa: CASRKAGLSNTGELFF

j_call: TRBJ2-2
v_call: TRBV5-1
clone_size: few
d_call: NA
cdr3_nt: TGCGCCAGCAGCTTTTGGGGGACAACGAACACCGGGGAGCTGTTTTTT
cdr3_aa: CASSFWGTTNTGELFF

j_call: TRBJ2-3
v_call: TRBV7-2
clone_size: NA
d_call: TRBD2
cdr3_nt: TGTGCCAGCAGGTCGACTAGCGGGAGCACGCAAGATACGCAGTATTTT
cdr3_aa: CASRSTSGSTQDTQYF

j_call: TRBJ2-1
v_call: TRBV4-1
clone_size: NA
d_call: NA
cdr3_nt: TGCGCCAGCAGCCAATGGTTGCTCGGCTACAATGAGCAGTTCTTC
cdr3_aa: CASSQWLLGYNEQFF

j_call: TRBJ1-1
v_call: TRBV4-2
clone_size: NA
d_call: NA
cdr3_nt: TGTGCCAGCAGCCACCTCGGATCGATGCCGGGGGCTTTCTTT
cdr3_aa: CASSHLGSMPGAFF

j_call: TRBJ2-7
v_call: TRBV5-4
clone_size: NA
d_call: TRBD2
cdr3_nt: TGTGCCAGCAGTCAACAGGAAAGCGGGATCTACGAGCAGTACTTC
cdr3_aa: CASSQQESGIYEQYF

j_call: TRBJ2-3
v_call: TRBV2
clone_size: NA
d_call: NA
cdr3_nt: TGTGCCAGCACCGTCCGGGGTACGCAGTATTTT
cdr3_aa: CASTVRGTQYF

j_call: TRBJ2-1
v_call: TRBV19
clone_size: once
d_call: TRBD2
cdr3_nt: TGTGCCAGTAGTCCCGGTGGGAGCGGGAGGGAAGGTGAGCAGTTCTTC
cdr3_aa: CASSPGGSGREGEQFF

j_call: TRBJ2-1
v_call: TRBV7-9
clone_size: NA
d_call: TRBD2
cdr3_nt: TGTGCCAGCAGCCCCCGTAGCGGGAGGGAGGGATACAATGAGCAGTTCTTC
cdr3_aa: CASSPRSGREGYNEQFF

j_call: TRBJ1-5
v_call: TRBV27
clone_size: NA
d_call: NA
cdr3_nt: TGTGCCAGCAGTTTTGGGGCTAGCAATCAGCCCCAGCATTTT
cdr3_aa: CASSFGASNQPQHF

j_call: TRBJ1-1
v_call: TRBV5-1
clone_size: NA
d_call: NA
cdr3_nt: TGCGCCAGCAGCTTGGAGGGGGTGGGCGGCACTGAAGCTTTCTTT
cdr3_aa: CASSLEGVGGTEAFF

j_call: TRBJ2-3
v_call: TRBV9
clone_size: NA
d_call: TRBD2
cdr3_nt: TGTGCCAGCAGCGCTAGCGGGAGGGATACGCAGTATTTT
cdr3_aa: CASSASGRDTQYF

j_call: TRBJ2-1
v_call: TRBV6-5
clone_size: NA
d_call: TRBD2
cdr3_nt: TGTGCCAGCAGTCTCGGGACTAGTATTAATGAGCAGTTCTTC
cdr3_aa: CASSLGTSINEQFF

j_call: TRBJ1-1
v_call: TRBV15
clone_size: NA
d_call: NA
cdr3_nt: TGTGCCACCAGTCCCGATGGACATCCGAACACTGAAGCTTTCTTT
cdr3_aa: CATSPDGHPNTEAFF

j_call: TRBJ1-5
v_call: TRBV3-1/TRBV3-2
clone_size: NA
d_call: TRBD1
cdr3_nt: TGTGCCAGCGCGAAAGGCAGGGGGCAGAATCAGCCCCAGCATTTT
cdr3_aa: CASAKGRGQNQPQHF

j_call: TRBJ1-5
v_call: TRBV2
clone_size: NA
d_call: NA
cdr3_nt: TGTGCCAGCAACGAGCGACAGGAGTACAGGGCCCAGCATTTT
cdr3_aa: CASNERQEYRAQHF

j_call: TRBJ1-2
v_call: TRBV5-4
clone_size: many
d_call: NA
cdr3_nt: TGTGCCAGCAGGTTAGGCGGGTCCCTCTATGGCTACACCTTC
cdr3_aa: CASRLGGSLYGYTF

j_call: TRBJ2-1
v_call: TRBV11-2
clone_size: NA
d_call: TRBD2
cdr3_nt: TGTGCCAGCAGCTTAGGTCTAGCGGGGTACAATGAGCAGTTCTTC
cdr3_aa: CASSLGLAGYNEQFF

j_call: TRBJ1-2
v_call: TRBV5-4
clone_size: NA
d_call: TRBD1
cdr3_nt: TGTGCCAGCCGAGGGACAGGGGGCGAGGGAGACTATGGCTACACCTTC
cdr3_aa: CASRGTGGEGDYGYTF

j_call: TRBJ1-5
v_call: TRBV6-5
clone_size: NA
d_call: NA
cdr3_nt: TGTGCCAGCCGAGGGGGGGGCAATCAGCCCCAGCATTTT
cdr3_aa: CASRGGGNQPQHF

j_call: TRBJ2-7
v_call: TRBV3-1/TRBV3-2
clone_size: NA
d_call: NA
cdr3_nt: TGTGCCAGCAGCTTAAGAGGGCCCAGGAGCTCCTACGAGCAGTACTTC
cdr3_aa: CASSLRGPRSSYEQYF

j_call: TRBJ1-1
v_call: TRBV28
clone_size: few
d_call: NA
cdr3_nt: TGTGCCAGCAGTTTGAGCCAGGGTGAAGCTTTCTTT
cdr3_aa: CASSLSQGEAFF

j_call: TRBJ2-7
v_call: TRBV9
clone_size: NA
d_call: NA
cdr3_nt: TGTGCCAGCAGCGTAGGCTCGGGAATGGGGTCGGAGCAGTACTTC
cdr3_aa: CASSVGSGMGSEQYF

j_call: TRBJ1-2
v_call: TRBV28
clone_size: NA
d_call: NA
cdr3_nt: TGTGCCAGCAGTTTAACATCCCAGGGGTATGGCTACACCTTC
cdr3_aa: CASSLTSQGYGYTF

j_call: TRBJ2-5
v_call: TRBV12-5
clone_size: NA
d_call: TRBD1
cdr3_nt: TGTGCTAGTGGTTTAGACAGGGGGCGCAAAGAGACCCAGTACTTC
cdr3_aa: CASGLDRGRKETQYF

j_call: TRBJ1-2
v_call: TRBV29-1
clone_size: NA
d_call: TRBD1
cdr3_nt: TGCAGCTCATACAGGGGGGACTTCGATGGCTACACCTTC
cdr3_aa: CSSYRGDFDGYTF

j_call: TRBJ2-7
v_call: TRBV7-9
clone_size: NA
d_call: TRBD1
cdr3_nt: TGTGCCAGCAGCTTAGCGCTAAGCACTCCAGGGGGCTACGAGCAGTACTTC
cdr3_aa: CASSLALSTPGGYEQYF

j_call: TRBJ1-1
v_call: TRBV27
clone_size: NA
d_call: TRBD1
cdr3_nt: TGTGCCAGCAGTTTAGGGGGTACCAAGGGACAGTCAAACCCCCAAGTTCGGCCAACTGAAGCTTTCTTT
cdr3_aa: CASSLGGTKGQSNPQVRPTEAFF

j_call: TRBJ2-7
v_call: TRBV7-8
clone_size: NA
d_call: NA
cdr3_nt: TGTGCCAGCAGCTTAGTAGACGGGGGGCTGGATAGCTACGAGCAGTACTTC
cdr3_aa: CASSLVDGGLDSYEQYF

j_call: TRBJ1-1
v_call: TRBV6-5
clone_size: NA
d_call: TRBD1
cdr3_nt: TGTGCCAGCAGTTTCCTGGACAGGCGTGAAGCTTTCTTT
cdr3_aa: CASSFLDRREAFF

j_call: TRBJ1-2
v_call: TRBV28
clone_size: NA
d_call: NA
cdr3_nt: TGTGCCAGCAACGATGGAGGGGTGGCCTATGGCTACACCTTC
cdr3_aa: CASNDGGVAYGYTF

j_call: TRBJ2-7
v_call: TRBV5-1
clone_size: NA
d_call: NA
cdr3_nt: TGCGCCAGCAGCTTGGCCGCGGCAGGCGCGGGGGAGCAGTACTTC
cdr3_aa: CASSLAAAGAGEQYF

j_call: TRBJ2-7
v_call: TRBV5-1
clone_size: NA
d_call: TRBD1
cdr3_nt: TGCGCCAGCAGCTTGGATGCAGGGGGTTTCTACGAGCAGTACTTC
cdr3_aa: CASSLDAGGFYEQYF

j_call: TRBJ2-2
v_call: TRBV3-1/TRBV3-2
clone_size: NA
d_call: NA
cdr3_nt: TGTGCCAGCAGCCAATTCATGGGCTCCTACACCGGGGAGCTGTTTTTT
cdr3_aa: CASSQFMGSYTGELFF

j_call: TRBJ1-1
v_call: TRBV7-2
clone_size: NA
d_call: NA
cdr3_nt: TGTGCCAGCAGCTTACTGAACCGGGGAGCTGAAGCTTTCTTT
cdr3_aa: CASSLLNRGAEAFF

j_call: TRBJ2-1
v_call: TRBV29-1
clone_size: NA
d_call: TRBD1
cdr3_nt: TGCAGCGGTAGAGGGGACAGGGGTTGGGAGCAGTTCTTC
cdr3_aa: CSGRGDRGWEQFF

j_call: TRBJ2-7
v_call: TRBV7-9
clone_size: NA
d_call: NA
cdr3_nt: TGTGCCAGCAGCTTATCTAGCGCCAGGCCCAACGAGCAGTACTTC
cdr3_aa: CASSLSSARPNEQYF

j_call: TRBJ2-1
v_call: TRBV20-1
clone_size: once
d_call: NA
cdr3_nt: TGCAGTGCTAGCCGGGGTAATGAGCAGTTCTTC
cdr3_aa: CSASRGNEQFF

j_call: TRBJ2-7
v_call: TRBV4-1
clone_size: NA
d_call: TRBD1
cdr3_nt: TGCGCCAGCAGCCAGATGGGGCCCTGGACAGGGAAGTACGAGCAGTACTTC
cdr3_aa: CASSQMGPWTGKYEQYF

j_call: TRBJ1-3
v_call: TRBV4-1
clone_size: NA
d_call: NA
cdr3_nt: TGCGCCAGCAGCCAAGTCTCGGGGGCTGGAAACACCATATATTTT
cdr3_aa: CASSQVSGAGNTIYF

j_call: TRBJ1-1
v_call: TRBV2
clone_size: few
d_call: NA
cdr3_nt: TGTGCCAGCAGTGGGGAAGGAGGGCTCTCTGAAGCTTTCTTT
cdr3_aa: CASSGEGGLSEAFF

j_call: TRBJ1-4
v_call: TRBV19
clone_size: NA
d_call: TRBD1
cdr3_nt: TGTGCCAGTAGTACCTTTGATCCTGGGACAGGGAAAAAACTGTTTTTT
cdr3_aa: CASSTFDPGTGKKLFF

j_call: TRBJ2-1
v_call: TRBV6-5
clone_size: NA
d_call: TRBD2
cdr3_nt: TGTGCCAGCAGTTACGATTCGGGAGGGAATAACAATGAGCAGTTCTTC
cdr3_aa: CASSYDSGGNNNEQFF

j_call: TRBJ2-1
v_call: TRBV2
clone_size: NA
d_call: TRBD2
cdr3_nt: TGTGCCAGCAGTACTAGCGCATACTACAATGAGCAGTTCTTC
cdr3_aa: CASSTSAYYNEQFF